The clone carrying this T cell receptor (beta chain) was recorded many times. Its target is not known. Division of CD4+ cells produced a CD45RA+ naive subset and a CD45RA-negative memory subset. The assay was immunoSEQ multiplex PCR, and TCRdb's table has in-frame clones only and misses some. The profile covers millions of clones, with approximately 95% appearing a single time and 0.13% taken by the ten largest. The CDR3 has 11 residues. V lost 4 bases to trimming and J lost 4 bases, with 7 bases between them. Germline values: CDR1 SQVTM, CDR2 ANQGSEA. These data belong to a study of shared clonotypes between healthy human individuals. Study summary: Each donor's CD8 memory used one plate, CD8 naive two, each CD4 subset three. Study-level findings and limits: The study generally estimated greater richness for naive than memory subsets.

The chain couples TRBV29-1 to TRBJ1-1, with D unclear. This receptor was obtained from a man younger than 30 in good health. What was sequenced was naive CD4+ T cells sorted from blood. Specified subset: CD45RA+ positively selected. The CDR3 sequence: CSVVGITEAFF. CDR3 coding DNA: TGCAGCGTTGTGGGCATCACTGAAGCTTTCTTT.